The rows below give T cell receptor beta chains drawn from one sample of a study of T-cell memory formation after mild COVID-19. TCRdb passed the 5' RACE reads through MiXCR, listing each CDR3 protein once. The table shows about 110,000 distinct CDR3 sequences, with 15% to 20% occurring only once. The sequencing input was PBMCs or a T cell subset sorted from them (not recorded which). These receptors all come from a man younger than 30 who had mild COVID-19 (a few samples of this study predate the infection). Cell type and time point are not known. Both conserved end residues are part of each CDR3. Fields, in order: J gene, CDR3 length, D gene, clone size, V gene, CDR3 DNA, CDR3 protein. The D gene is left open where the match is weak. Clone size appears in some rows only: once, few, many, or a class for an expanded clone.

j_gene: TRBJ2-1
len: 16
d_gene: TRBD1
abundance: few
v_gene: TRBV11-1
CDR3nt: TGTGCCAGCAGCTCTCGACAGGGCCTATCCTACAATGAGCAGTTCTTC
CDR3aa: CASSSRQGLSYNEQFF

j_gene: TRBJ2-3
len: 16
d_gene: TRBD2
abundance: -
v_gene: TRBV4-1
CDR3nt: TGCGCCAGCAGCCAGACTAGCGGGGGGATATCAGATACGCAGTATTTT
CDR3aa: CASSQTSGGISDTQYF

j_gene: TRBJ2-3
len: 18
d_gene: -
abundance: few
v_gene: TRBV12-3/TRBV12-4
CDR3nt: TGTGCCAGCAGTTTATTTTTTTTACCCCGGGCTAGCACAGATACGCAGTATTTT
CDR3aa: CASSLFFLPRASTDTQYF

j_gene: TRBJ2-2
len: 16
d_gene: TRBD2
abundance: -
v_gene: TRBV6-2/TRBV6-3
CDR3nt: TGTGCCAGCAGTTATCTAGCGGGGGTGAACACCGGGGAGCTGTTTTTT
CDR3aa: CASSYLAGVNTGELFF

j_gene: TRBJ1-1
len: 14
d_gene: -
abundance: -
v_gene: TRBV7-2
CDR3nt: TGTGCCAGCAGCCGGGTGGAGGGTGTCACTGAAGCTTTCTTT
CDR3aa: CASSRVEGVTEAFF

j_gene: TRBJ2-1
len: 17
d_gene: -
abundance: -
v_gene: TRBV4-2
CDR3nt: TGTGCCAGCAGCCAAGATCGAGCAGGGTACTCCTACAATGAGCAGTTCTTC
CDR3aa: CASSQDRAGYSYNEQFF

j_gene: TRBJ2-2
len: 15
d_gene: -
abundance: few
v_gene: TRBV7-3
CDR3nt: TGTGCCAGCAGCCCTACCGGGACCCCCACCGGGGAGCTGTTTTTT
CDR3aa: CASSPTGTPTGELFF

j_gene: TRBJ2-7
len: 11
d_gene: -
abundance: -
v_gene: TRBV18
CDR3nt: TGTGCCAGCTCATCTTCTCTCGAGCAGTACTTC
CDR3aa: CASSSSLEQYF

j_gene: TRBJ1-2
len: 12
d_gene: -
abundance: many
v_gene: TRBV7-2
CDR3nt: TGTGCCAGCAGCAGGGCCGGCGGTGGCTACACCTTC
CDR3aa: CASSRAGGGYTF

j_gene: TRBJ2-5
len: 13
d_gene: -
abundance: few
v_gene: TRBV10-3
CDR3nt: TGTGCCACCCAGGGACTCCGCCAAGAGACCCAGTACTTC
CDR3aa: CATQGLRQETQYF

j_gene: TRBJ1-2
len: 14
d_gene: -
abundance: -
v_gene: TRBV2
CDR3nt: TGTGCCAGCAGTGGATCGGTTGTTGACTATGGCTACACCTTC
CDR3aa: CASSGSVVDYGYTF

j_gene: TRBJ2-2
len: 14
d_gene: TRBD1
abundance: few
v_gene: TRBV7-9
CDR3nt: TGTGCCAGCAGTGACAGGGCGTTGACCGGGGAGCTGTTTTTT
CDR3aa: CASSDRALTGELFF

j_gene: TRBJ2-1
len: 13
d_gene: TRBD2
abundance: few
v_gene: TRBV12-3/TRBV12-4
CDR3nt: TGTGCCAGCAAAGCGGGGGGTGGAAATGAGCAGTTCTTC
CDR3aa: CASKAGGGNEQFF

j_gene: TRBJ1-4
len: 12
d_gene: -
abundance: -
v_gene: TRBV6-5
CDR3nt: TGTGCCAGCAGTCAGGGGTGGGAAAAACTGTTTTTT
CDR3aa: CASSQGWEKLFF

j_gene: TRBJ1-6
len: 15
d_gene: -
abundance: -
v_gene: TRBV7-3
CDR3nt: TGTGCCAGCAGCTCCGGTGGGGGACTCAGGCTACCCCTCCACTTT
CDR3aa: CASSSGGGLRLPLHF

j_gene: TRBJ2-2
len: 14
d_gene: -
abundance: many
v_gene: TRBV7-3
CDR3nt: TGTGCCAGCAGCCCGACAGGGAACACCGGGGAGCTGTTTTTT
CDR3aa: CASSPTGNTGELFF

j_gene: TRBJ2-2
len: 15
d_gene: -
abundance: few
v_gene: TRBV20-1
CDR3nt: TGCAGTGCTAGAGATCCCCAGAGAGTTACCGGGGAGCTGTTTTTT
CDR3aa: CSARDPQRVTGELFF

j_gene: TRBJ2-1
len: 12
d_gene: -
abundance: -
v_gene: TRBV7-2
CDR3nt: TGTGCCAGCAGCTCCCCTTACAATGAGCAGTTCTTC
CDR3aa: CASSSPYNEQFF

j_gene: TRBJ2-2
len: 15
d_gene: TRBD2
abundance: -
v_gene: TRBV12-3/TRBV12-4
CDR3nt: TGTGCCAGCAGTTTACGGGGGGCGAACACCGGGGAGCTGTTTTTT
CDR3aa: CASSLRGANTGELFF

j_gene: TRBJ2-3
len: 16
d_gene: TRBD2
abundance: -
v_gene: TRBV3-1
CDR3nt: TGTGCCAGCAGCAGACTAGCGGGGGGCGGAACAGATACGCAGTATTTT
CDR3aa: CASSRLAGGGTDTQYF

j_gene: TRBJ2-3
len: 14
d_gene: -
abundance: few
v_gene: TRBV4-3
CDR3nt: TGCGCCAGCAGCCACCCCGACCCCGGAGATACGCAGTATTTT
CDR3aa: CASSHPDPGDTQYF

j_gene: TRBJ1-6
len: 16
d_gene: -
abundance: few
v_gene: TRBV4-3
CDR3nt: TGCGCCAGCAGAACAGGAATCAGCTCCTATAATTCACCCCTCCACTTT
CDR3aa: CASRTGISSYNSPLHF

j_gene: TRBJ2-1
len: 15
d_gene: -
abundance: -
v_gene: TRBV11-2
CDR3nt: TGTGCCAGCAGCTTAATCCGCGGCTCCTACAATGAGCAGTTCTTC
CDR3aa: CASSLIRGSYNEQFF

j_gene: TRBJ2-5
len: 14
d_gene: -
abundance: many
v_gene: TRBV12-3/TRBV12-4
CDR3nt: TGTGCCAGCAGTTCCTTGGGGTTCGGAGAGACCCAGTACTTC
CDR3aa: CASSSLGFGETQYF

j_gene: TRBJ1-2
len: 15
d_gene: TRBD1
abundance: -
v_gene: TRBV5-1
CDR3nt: TGCGCCAGCACTCCCCTTGGGACAGGGGGTAATGGCTACACCTTC
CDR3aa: CASTPLGTGGNGYTF

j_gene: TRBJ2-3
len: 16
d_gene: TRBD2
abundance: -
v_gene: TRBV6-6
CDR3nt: TGTGCCAGCAGTCCAACTAGCGGGGGGGGCACAGATACGCAGTATTTT
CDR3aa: CASSPTSGGGTDTQYF

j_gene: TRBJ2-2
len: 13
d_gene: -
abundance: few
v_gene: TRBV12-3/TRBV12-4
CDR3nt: TGTGCCAGCAGTTTATTGGCGTCGGGGGAGCTGTTTTTT
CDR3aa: CASSLLASGELFF

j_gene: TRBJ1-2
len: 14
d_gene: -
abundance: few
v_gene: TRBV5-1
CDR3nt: TGCGCCAGCAGCTTGCTTGAGGGTGTCTATGGCTACACCTTC
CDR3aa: CASSLLEGVYGYTF

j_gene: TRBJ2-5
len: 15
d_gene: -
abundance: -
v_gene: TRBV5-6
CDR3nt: TGTGCCAGCAGCTCGGGACCCTCGTACCAAGAGACCCAGTACTTC
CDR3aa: CASSSGPSYQETQYF

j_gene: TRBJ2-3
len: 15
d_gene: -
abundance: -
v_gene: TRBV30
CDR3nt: TGTGCCTGGAGTGTAGCCGGGGGCCGGACAGATACGCAGTATTTT
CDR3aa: CAWSVAGGRTDTQYF

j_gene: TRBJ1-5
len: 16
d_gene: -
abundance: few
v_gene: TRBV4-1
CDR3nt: TGCGCCAGCAGCCAAGATGAAGGGCAGCCCAATCAGCCCCAGCATTTT
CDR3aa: CASSQDEGQPNQPQHF

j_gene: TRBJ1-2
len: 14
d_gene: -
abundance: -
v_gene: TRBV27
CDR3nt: TGTGCCAGCAGTTTATCGAAGGAGTGGCACGACTACACCTTC
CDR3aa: CASSLSKEWHDYTF

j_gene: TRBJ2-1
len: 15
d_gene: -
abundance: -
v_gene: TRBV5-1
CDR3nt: TGCGCCAGCAGCTTGGGGCGGGGTGTTGGCAATGAGCAGTTCTTC
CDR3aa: CASSLGRGVGNEQFF

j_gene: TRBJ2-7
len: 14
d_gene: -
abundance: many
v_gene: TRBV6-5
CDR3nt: TGTGCCAGTAAGGTTATAGGGGCCTCCTACGAGCAGTACTTC
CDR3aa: CASKVIGASYEQYF

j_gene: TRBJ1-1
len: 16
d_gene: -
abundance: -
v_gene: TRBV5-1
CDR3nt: TGCGCCAGCAGCTCCGGGACTGGGGCTTTGAACACTGAAGCTTTCTTT
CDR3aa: CASSSGTGALNTEAFF

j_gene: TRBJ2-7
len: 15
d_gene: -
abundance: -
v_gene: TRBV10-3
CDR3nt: TGTGCCATCAGTGAGTCTTTAGGTGCGATATACGAGCAGTACTTC
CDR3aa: CAISESLGAIYEQYF

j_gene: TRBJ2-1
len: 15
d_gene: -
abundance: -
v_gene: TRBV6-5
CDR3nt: TGTGCCAGCAGTTACGGGGACCCCGCGGTCGATGAGCAGTTCTTC
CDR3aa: CASSYGDPAVDEQFF

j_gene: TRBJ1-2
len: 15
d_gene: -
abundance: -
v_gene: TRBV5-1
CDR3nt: TGCGCCAGCAGCTCTGGACAGCAGAGACCCTATGGCTACACCTTC
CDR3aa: CASSSGQQRPYGYTF

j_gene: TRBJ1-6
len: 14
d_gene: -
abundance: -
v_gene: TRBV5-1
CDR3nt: TGCGCCAGCAGCTTGGTCGGTGGAAATTCACCCCTCCACTTT
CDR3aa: CASSLVGGNSPLHF

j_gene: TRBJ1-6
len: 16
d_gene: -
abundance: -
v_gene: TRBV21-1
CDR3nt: TGTGCCAGCAGCAAAGTCCCCCACTCCTATAATTCACCCCTCCACTTT
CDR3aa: CASSKVPHSYNSPLHF

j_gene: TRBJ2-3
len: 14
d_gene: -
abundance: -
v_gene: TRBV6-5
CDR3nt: TGTGCCAGCAGTTACGGGGGGGCTGTAGATACGCAGTATTTT
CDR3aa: CASSYGGAVDTQYF

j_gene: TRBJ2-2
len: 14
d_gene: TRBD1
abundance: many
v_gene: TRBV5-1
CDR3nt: TGCGCCAGCAGCTGGACAGGGTTCACCGGGGAGCTGTTTTTT
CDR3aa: CASSWTGFTGELFF

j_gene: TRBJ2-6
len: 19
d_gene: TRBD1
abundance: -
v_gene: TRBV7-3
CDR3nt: TGTGCCAGCAGCTCCCACCCAGGACAGGGACTCTCTGGGGCCAACGTCCTGACTTTC
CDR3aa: CASSSHPGQGLSGANVLTF

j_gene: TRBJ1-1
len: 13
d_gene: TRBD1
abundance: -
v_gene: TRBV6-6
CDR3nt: TGTGCCAGCAGGGCAACAGGGGGCGAGGTTGCTTTCTTT
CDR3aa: CASRATGGEVAFF

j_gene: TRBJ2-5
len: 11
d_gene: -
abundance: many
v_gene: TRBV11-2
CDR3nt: TGTGCCAGCAGCTTAAAAGAGACCCAGTACTTC
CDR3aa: CASSLKETQYF

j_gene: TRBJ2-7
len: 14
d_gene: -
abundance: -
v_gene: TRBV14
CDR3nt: TGTGCCAGCAGCCAAGTCATGCGGGCGGGGGAGCAGTACTTC
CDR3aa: CASSQVMRAGEQYF

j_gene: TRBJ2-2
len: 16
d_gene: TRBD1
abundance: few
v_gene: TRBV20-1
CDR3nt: TGCAGTGCTAGAGATCCGGGGACAGGAAACACCGGGGAGCTGTTTTTT
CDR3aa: CSARDPGTGNTGELFF

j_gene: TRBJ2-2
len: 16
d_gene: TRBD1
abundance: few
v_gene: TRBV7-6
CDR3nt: TGTGCCAGCACCTCCGGGACAGGGGGCAACACCGGGGAGCTGTTTTTT
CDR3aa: CASTSGTGGNTGELFF

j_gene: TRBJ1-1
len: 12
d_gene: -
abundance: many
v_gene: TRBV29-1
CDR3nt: TGCAGCGGAATACTGGCAGGGTCTGAAGCTTTCTTT
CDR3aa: CSGILAGSEAFF

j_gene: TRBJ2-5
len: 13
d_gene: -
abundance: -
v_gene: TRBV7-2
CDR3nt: TGTGCCAGCAGCTCCCGGAACCAAGAGACCCAGTACTTC
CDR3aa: CASSSRNQETQYF

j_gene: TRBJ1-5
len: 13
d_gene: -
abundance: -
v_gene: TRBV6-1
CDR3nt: TGTGCCAGCACCCAGGGTTATGGACAGCCCCAGCATTTT
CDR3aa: CASTQGYGQPQHF

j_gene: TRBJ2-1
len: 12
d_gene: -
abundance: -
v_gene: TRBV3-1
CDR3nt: TGTGCCAGCAGCCGGGCAGGGAATGAGCAGTTCTTC
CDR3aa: CASSRAGNEQFF

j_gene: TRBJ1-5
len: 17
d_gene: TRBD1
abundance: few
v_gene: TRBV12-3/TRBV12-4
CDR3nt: TGTGCCAGCACCCGGACAGGGACGGGAAGAGTTGATCAGCCCCAGCATTTT
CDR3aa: CASTRTGTGRVDQPQHF

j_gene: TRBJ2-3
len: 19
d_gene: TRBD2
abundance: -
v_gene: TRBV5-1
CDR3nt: TGCGCCAGCAGATATATTCCCGGGACTAGCGGGGGGGCCGCAGATACGCAGTATTTT
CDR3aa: CASRYIPGTSGGAADTQYF

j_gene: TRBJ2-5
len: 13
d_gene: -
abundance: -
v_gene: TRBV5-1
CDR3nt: TGCGCCAGCAGCTTTTTATCCGCAGAGACCCAGTACTTC
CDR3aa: CASSFLSAETQYF

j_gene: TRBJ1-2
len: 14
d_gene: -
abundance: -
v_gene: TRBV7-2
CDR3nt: TGTGCCAGCAGCTTACTCTCAGACGGCTATGGCTACACCTTC
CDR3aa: CASSLLSDGYGYTF